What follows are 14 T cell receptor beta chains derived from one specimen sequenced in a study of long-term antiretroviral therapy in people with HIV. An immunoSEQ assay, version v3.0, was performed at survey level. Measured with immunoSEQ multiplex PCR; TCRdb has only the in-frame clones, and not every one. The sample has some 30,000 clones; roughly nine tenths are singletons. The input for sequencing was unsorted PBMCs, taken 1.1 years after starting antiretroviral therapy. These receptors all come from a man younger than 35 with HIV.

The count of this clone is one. In DNA, the CDR3 is TGTGCCTGGGCCCGACTTAGCAATCAGCCCCAGCATTTT. As protein: CAWARLSNQPQHF. This rearrangement joins TRBV30 to TRBJ1-5; D not resolved. The CDR3 extends over 13 amino acids. With 5 bases removed from V and 0 bases from J, the gap between germline ends came to 8 bases. The germline CDR1 and CDR2 sequences are GTSNPN and SVGIG (reference sequence).

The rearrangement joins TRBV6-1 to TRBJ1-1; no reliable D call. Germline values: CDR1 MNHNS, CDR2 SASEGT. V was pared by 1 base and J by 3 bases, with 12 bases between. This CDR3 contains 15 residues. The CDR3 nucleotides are TGTGCCAGCAGTGAAGGGGCAGGATTGGACACTGAAGCTTTCTTT. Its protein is CASSEGAGLDTEAFF.

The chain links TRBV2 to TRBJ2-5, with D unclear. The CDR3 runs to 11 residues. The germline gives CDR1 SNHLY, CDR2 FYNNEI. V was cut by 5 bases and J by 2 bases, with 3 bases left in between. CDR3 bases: TGTGCCAGCAGTCGGCAAGAGACCCAGTACTTC. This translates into CASSRQETQYF.

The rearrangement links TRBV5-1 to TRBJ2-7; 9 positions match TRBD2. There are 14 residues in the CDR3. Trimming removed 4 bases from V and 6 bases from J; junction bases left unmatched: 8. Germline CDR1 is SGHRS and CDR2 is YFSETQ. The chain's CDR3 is CASSVSGGDSEQYF. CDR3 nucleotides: TGCGCCAGCAGCGTTAGCGGGGGAGATTCCGAGCAGTACTTC.

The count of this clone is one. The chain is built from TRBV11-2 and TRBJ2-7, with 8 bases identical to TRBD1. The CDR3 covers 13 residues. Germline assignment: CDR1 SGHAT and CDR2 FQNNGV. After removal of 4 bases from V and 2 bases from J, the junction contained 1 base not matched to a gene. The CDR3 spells CASSWDRTYEQYF. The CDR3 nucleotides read TGTGCCAGCAGCTGGGACAGGACCTACGAGCAGTACTTC.

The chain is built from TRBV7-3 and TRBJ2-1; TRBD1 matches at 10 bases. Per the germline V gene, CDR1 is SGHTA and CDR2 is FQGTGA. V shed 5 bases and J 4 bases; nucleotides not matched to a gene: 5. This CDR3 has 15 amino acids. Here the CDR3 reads CASSPGQGGYNEQFF. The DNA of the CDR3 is TGTGCCAGCAGCCCCGGACAGGGGGGGTACAATGAGCAGTTCTTC.

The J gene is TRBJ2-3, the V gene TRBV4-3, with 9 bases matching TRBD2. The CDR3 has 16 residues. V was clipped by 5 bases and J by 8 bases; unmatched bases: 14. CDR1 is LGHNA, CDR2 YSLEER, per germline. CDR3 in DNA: TGCGCCAGCAGCACCTGGGCCGGCGGGGGGGACGGTACGCAGTATTTT. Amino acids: CASSTWAGGGDGTQYF.

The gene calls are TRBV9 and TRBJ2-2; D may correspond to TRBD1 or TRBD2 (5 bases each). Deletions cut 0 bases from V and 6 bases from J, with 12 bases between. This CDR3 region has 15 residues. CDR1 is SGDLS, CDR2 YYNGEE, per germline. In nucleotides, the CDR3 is TGTGCCAGCAGCGTAGACGGGGACGTGGCCGGGGAGCTGTTTTTT. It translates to CASSVDGDVAGELFF.

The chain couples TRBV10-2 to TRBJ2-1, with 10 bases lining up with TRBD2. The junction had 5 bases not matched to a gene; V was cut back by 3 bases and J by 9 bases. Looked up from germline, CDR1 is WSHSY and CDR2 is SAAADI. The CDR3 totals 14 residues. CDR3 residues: CASSESGRAAEQFF. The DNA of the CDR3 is TGCGCCAGCAGTGAAAGCGGGAGGGCCGCTGAGCAGTTCTTC.

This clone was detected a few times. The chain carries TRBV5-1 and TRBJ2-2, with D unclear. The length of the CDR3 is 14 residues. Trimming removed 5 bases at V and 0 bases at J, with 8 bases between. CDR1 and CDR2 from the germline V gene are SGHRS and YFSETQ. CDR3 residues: CASSFSANTGELFF. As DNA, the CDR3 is TGCGCCAGCAGTTTCAGTGCGAACACCGGGGAGCTGTTTTTT.

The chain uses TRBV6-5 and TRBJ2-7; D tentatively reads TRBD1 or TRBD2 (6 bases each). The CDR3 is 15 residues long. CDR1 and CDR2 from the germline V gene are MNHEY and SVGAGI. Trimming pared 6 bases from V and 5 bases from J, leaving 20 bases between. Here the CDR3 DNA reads TGTGCCAGCAGCCAAAGGGGGGATCTCATCCACGAGCAGTACTTC. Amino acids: CASSQRGDLIHEQYF.

In DNA form, the CDR3 reads TGTGCCAGCAGTGCACAGGGGGTGTACAATGAGCAGTTCTTC. It is translated as CASSAQGVYNEQFF. The chain recombines TRBV2 with TRBJ2-1; 8 nucleotides align to TRBD1. Germline CDR1 SNHLY, CDR2 FYNNEI. J was trimmed by 4 bases and V by 4 bases; bases with no gene match: 3. The CDR3 is 14 amino acids. Together with reference TRBV2 and TRBJ2-1, the CDR3 gives the full variable domain: EPEVTQTPSHQVTQMGQEVILRCVPISNHLYFYWYRQILGQKVEFLVSFYNNEISEKSEIFDDQFSVERPDGSNFTLKIRSTKLEDSAMYFCASSAQGVYNEQFFGPGTRLTVL.

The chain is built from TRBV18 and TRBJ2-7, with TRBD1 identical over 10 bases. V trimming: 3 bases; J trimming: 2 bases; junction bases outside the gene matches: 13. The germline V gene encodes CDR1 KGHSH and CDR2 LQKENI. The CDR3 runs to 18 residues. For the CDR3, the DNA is TGTGCCAGCTCACCTACTGTCTTACGGACAGGGGGAACCTACGAGCAGTACTTC. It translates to CASSPTVLRTGGTYEQYF.

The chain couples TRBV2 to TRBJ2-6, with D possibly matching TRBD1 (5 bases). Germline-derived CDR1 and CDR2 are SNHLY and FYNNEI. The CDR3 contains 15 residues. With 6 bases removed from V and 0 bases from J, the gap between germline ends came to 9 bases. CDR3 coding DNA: TGTGCCAGCAGGAGGCAGGGCTCTGGGGCCAACGTCCTGACTTTC. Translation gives CASRRQGSGANVLTF.